Below are 14 T cell receptor beta chains sequenced from a single sample in a study of shared T cell receptors in the human thymus. Sequencing used immunoSEQ multiplex PCR; TCRdb keeps in-frame clones, though not all of them. This sample has 630,000 or so clones; over 75% occur once, and the top ten carry under 0.01%. The sample also formed part of further work on human thymus T cells.

The sequenced sample consisted of thymocytes. These receptors originate from a boy under three years old with a congenital heart defect.

This rearrangement joins TRBV5-6 to TRBJ2-4; 11 bases line up with TRBD2. With 6 bases clipped from V and 6 bases from J, the junction kept 20 bases outside the gene matches. Germline CDR1 is SGHDT and CDR2 is YYEEEE. The CDR3 sequence is 19 residues long. CDR3 in DNA: TGTGCCAGCACCCCGGGGGTAGCGGGGGGGCAGAAGCACACAAACATTCAGTACTTC. Translated, it gives CASTPGVAGGQKHTNIQYF.

The chain carries TRBV4-1 and TRBJ1-5; D gene unclear. The germline gives CDR1 MGHRA, CDR2 YSYEKL. The CDR3 is made up of 15 amino acids. Trimming cost V 2 bases and J 4 bases, with 12 bases left between them. In DNA form, the CDR3 reads TGCGCCAGCAGCCAATTACAGTCCCCAAATCAGCCCCAGCATTTT. Its translation is CASSQLQSPNQPQHF.

The chain uses TRBV28 and TRBJ1-5; D remains unclear. Germline assignment: CDR1 MDHEN and CDR2 SYDVKM. The ends were cut back, 2 bases at V and 3 bases at J, with 8 bases in the middle. CDR3 length: 14 residues. The CDR3 DNA reads TGTGCCAGCAGTTTAGGTAGTTCCAATCAGCCCCAGCATTTT. Translated, it gives CASSLGSSNQPQHF.

The V gene is TRBV7-2, the J gene TRBJ2-7; D call uncertain. The CDR3 covers 15 residues. Trimming shortened V by 3 bases and J by 0 bases, and 12 bases separated the two germline ends. Looked up from germline, CDR1 is SGHTA and CDR2 is FQGNSA. CDR3 in DNA: TGTGCCAGCAGCTTTTTACTTAGCAGCTCCTACGAGCAGTACTTC. It specifies CASSFLLSSSYEQYF.

The genes are TRBV7-8 and TRBJ2-3; 9 nucleotides match TRBD2. This CDR3 region has 18 residues. V dropped 1 base and J dropped 4; count of bases not matched to a gene: 12. Germline values: CDR1 SGHVS, CDR2 FQNEAQ. The CDR3 region is CASSLEVRWVAGADTQYF. The CDR3 DNA reads TGTGCCAGCAGCTTAGAAGTTCGTTGGGTAGCGGGAGCAGATACGCAGTATTTT.

The chain couples TRBV15 to TRBJ2-1; unclear D gene. Germline V gene lookup returns CDR1 LNHNV and CDR2 YYDKDF (reference sequence). V gave up 1 base and J gave up 5 bases, with 9 bases separating them. This CDR3 has 14 residues. For the CDR3, the DNA is TGTGCCACCAGCAGAGGTTTGTTCGACAATGAGCAGTTCTTC. Residues: CATSRGLFDNEQFF.

The chain uses TRBV18 and TRBJ1-4; TRBD1 agrees at 9 bases. V shed 6 bases and J 6 bases; nucleotides not matched to a gene: 8. The germline V gene encodes CDR1 KGHSH and CDR2 LQKENI. The CDR3 totals 15 residues. CDR3: CASSPGQGRDEKLFF. The CDR3 DNA reads as TGTGCCAGCTCGCCCGGACAGGGGCGTGATGAAAAACTGTTTTTT.

CDR3 DNA: TGTGCCAGCAGCTTATCCGCCGGAGGCTACGAGCAGTACTTC. Protein sequence: CASSLSAGGYEQYF. The chain employs TRBV13 and TRBJ2-7, with D possibly TRBD2 on 5 matching bases. Deletions cut 2 bases from V and 3 bases from J, with 11 bases between. The V gene's germline CDR1 is PRHDT and CDR2 FYEKMQ (reference sequence). The length of the CDR3 is 14 residues.

The rearrangement joins TRBV9 to TRBJ1-2, with unresolved D. The V and J ends lost 4 bases and 6 bases respectively, with 13 bases between them. The germline CDR1 and CDR2 sequences are SGDLS and YYNGEE. The CDR3 is 13 amino acids. The CDR3 DNA is TGTGCCAGCAGCCCACATCTGGGAGATGGCTACACCTTC. The encoded protein is CASSPHLGDGYTF.

The V call is TRBV28, the J call TRBJ2-1, with 7 bases lining up with TRBD2. The CDR3 extends over 17 amino acids. Germline V gene lookup returns CDR1 MDHEN and CDR2 SYDVKM. With V trimmed by 3 bases and J by 4 bases, 12 bases remained unmatched. This chain's CDR3 is CASSFPSGGSDYNEQFF. CDR3 DNA sequence: TGTGCCAGCAGTTTCCCTTCGGGCGGGAGTGATTACAATGAGCAGTTCTTC.

The chain uses TRBV6-4 and TRBJ2-7; 9 positions match TRBD2. CDR1 and CDR2 from the germline V gene are MRHNA and SNTAGT. The length of the CDR3 is 16 residues. The J segment lost 4 bases and the V segment lost 4 bases, leaving 11 bases of the junction unmatched. CDR3 bases: TGTGCCAGCAGTGCCTGGGGGCGGGAGGGCATATACGAGCAGTACTTC. Translation gives CASSAWGREGIYEQYF.

The CDR3 spells CASSSGIGGTDTQYF. CDR3 nucleotide sequence: TGTGCCAGCAGCTCAGGGATAGGGGGCACAGATACGCAGTATTTT. The chain employs TRBV14 and TRBJ2-3; tentatively, D is TRBD1 (5 bases). This CDR3 is 15 amino acids long. The ends were cut back, 5 bases at V and 1 base at J, with 13 bases in the middle. The germline gives CDR1 SGHDN, CDR2 FVKESK.

A single count supports this clone. V usage is TRBV28 and J usage is TRBJ2-7; 12 bases line up with TRBD1. CDR1 is MDHEN and CDR2 is SYDVKM in the germline V gene. Trimming cost V 5 bases and J 8 bases; bases outside gene matches: 4. This CDR3 is built from 13 residues. In DNA, the CDR3 is TGTGCCAGCAGTCCGGGACAGGGGGCGCAGCAGTACTTC. Translation gives CASSPGQGAQQYF. Combining the CDR3 with reference TRBV28 and TRBJ2-7 gives the whole variable domain DVKVTQSSRYLVKRTGEKVFLECVQDMDHENMFWYRQDPGLGLRLIYFSYDVKMKEKGDIPEGYSVSREKKERFSLILESASTNQTSMYLCASSPGQGAQQYFGPGTRLTVT.

The J gene is TRBJ2-1, the V gene TRBV5-1; maybe TRBD1 (5 bases). CDR1 SGHRS and CDR2 YFSETQ come from the germline V gene. The germline V and J ends were trimmed by 0 bases and 0 bases, with 10 bases remaining between them. CDR3 length: 16 amino acids. CDR3 coding DNA: TGCGCCAGCAGCTTGGTACAGGTGGGCTCCTACAATGAGCAGTTCTTC. Protein product: CASSLVQVGSYNEQFF. The whole variable domain, remainder taken from reference TRBV5-1 and TRBJ2-1, is KAGVTQTPRYLIKTRGQQVTLSCSPISGHRSVSWYQQTPGQGLQFLFEYFSETQRNKGNFPGRFSGRQFSNSRSEMNVSTLELGDSALYLCASSLVQVGSYNEQFFGPGTRLTVL.